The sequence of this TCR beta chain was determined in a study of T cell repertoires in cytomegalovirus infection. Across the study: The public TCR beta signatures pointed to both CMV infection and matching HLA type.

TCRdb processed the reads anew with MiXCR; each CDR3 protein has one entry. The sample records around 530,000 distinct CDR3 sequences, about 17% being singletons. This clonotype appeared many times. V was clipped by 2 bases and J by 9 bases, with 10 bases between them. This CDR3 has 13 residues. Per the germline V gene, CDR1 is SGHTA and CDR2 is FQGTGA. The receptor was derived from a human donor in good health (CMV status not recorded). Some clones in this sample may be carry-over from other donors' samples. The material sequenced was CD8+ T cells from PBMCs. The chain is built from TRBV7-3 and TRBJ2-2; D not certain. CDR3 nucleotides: TGTGCCAGCAGCTTATATCCCGGACGGGAGCTGTTTTTT. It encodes CASSLYPGRELFF.